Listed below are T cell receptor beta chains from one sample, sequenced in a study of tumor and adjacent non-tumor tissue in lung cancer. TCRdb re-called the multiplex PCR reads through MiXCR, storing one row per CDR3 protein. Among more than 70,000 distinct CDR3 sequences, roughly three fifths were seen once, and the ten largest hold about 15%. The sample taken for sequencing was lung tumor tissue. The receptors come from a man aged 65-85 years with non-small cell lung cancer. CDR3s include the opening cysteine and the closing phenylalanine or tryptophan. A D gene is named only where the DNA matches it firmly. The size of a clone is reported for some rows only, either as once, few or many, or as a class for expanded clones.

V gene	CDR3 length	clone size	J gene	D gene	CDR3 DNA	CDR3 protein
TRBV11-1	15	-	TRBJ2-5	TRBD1	TGTGACAGTAGCCCCTGGGACAGGGTTTTTGAGACCCAGTACTTC	CDSSPWDRVFETQYF
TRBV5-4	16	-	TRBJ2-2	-	TGTGCCAGCAGCCAGAGGGCAATCGCGAACACCGGGGAGCTGTTTTTT	CASSQRAIANTGELFF
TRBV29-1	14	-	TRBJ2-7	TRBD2	TGCAACGTTAAGTATCAGACTAGCGCGGGCGAGCAGTACTTC	CNVKYQTSAGEQYF
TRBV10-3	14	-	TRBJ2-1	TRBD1	TGTGCCATCAGTTACGACAGGGACCCCTACGAGCAGTTCTTC	CAISYDRDPYEQFF
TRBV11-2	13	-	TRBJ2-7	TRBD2	TGTGGCAGCAGCTTAGGACTAGCACTTGAGGAGTACTTC	CGSSLGLALEEYF
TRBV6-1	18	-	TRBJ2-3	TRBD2	TGTGCCAGCAGTGAAGCGGGAGGGAGAGGACGTGGCACAGATACGGACTATTTT	CASSEAGGRGRGTDTDYF
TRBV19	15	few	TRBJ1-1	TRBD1	TGTGCCAGTAGGGATCCGGGACAGGGGTCCACTGAAGCTTTCTTT	CASRDPGQGSTEAFF
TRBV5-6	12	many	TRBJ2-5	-	TGTGCCAGCAGCTTGGGGGAAGAGACCCAGTACTTC	CASSLGEETQYF
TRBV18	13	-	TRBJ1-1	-	TGTGCTAGCTCACCAAGCGGCAACACTGAAGCTTTCTTT	CASSPSGNTEAFF
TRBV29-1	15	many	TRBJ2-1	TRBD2	TGCAGCGCCATGACTAGCGGCTCCTCCTACAATGAGCAGTTCTTC	CSAMTSGSSYNEQFF
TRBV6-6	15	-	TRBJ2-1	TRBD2	TGTGTCAGCAGCCCTGCCTTAGCGGGCAACAATGAGCAGTTCTTC	CVSSPALAGNNEQFF
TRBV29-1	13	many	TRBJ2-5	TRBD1	TGCAGCGTGGCCGGGACAGGTCAAGAGACCCAGTACTTC	CSVAGTGQETQYF
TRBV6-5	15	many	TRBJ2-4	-	TGTGCCAGCAGTTCCTCCGTTATGGCCAGAAACATTCAGTACTTC	CASSSSVMARNIQYF
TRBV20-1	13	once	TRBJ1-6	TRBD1	TGCAGTGCTCGACAGGGGTTGAAATCACCCCTCCACTTT	CSARQGLKSPLHF
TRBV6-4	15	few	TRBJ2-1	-	TGTGCCAGCAGCCCTAGGGGGGGGTCCTACAATGAGCAGTTCTTC	CASSPRGGSYNEQFF
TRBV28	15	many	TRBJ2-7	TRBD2	TGTGCCAGCAGTTCCACTAGCGGGAGGGCCGTCGAGCAGTACTTC	CASSSTSGRAVEQYF
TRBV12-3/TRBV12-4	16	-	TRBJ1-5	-	TGTGCCAGCATATTAAGAGTAAGGGACCCGACTCAGCCCCAGCATTTT	CASILRVRDPTQPQHF
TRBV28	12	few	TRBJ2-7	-	TGTGCCAGCAGTTTACAGGACTACGAGCAGTACTTC	CASSLQDYEQYF
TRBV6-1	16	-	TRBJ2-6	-	TGTGCCAGCAGTGCCGAGGACAGTTCTGGGGCCGACGTTCTGACTTTC	CASSAEDSSGADVLTF
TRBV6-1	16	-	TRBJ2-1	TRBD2	TGTGCCAGCAGTGAGGGACTAACCACCCATAATAATGAGCAGTTCTTC	CASSEGLTTHNNEQFF
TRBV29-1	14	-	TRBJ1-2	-	TGCAGCATTGAAGGACAGCGTACTAACTGTGGCTACACCTTC	CSIEGQRTNCGYTF
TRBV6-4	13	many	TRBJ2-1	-	TGTGCCAGCAGTCCGGACGGCGTGAATGAGCAGTTCTTC	CASSPDGVNEQFF
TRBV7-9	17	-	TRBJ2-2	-	TGTGTCAGCAGCCTTGGGCTATCGGGAGTCGGAACCGGGGAGCTGTTTTTT	CVSSLGLSGVGTGELFF
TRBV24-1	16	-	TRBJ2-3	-	TGCGCCACCAGTGATCTGACGGGATGGCCTAGAGATACGCAGTATTTT	CATSDLTGWPRDTQYF
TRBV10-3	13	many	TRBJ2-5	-	TGTGCCATCGGTGGGGAGGTAGGAGAGACCCAGTACTTC	CAIGGEVGETQYF
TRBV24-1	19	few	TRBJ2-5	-	TGTGCCACCAGTGATCCCCGGGGCGGGGGCCAGGCTAGGTTCGAGACCCAGTACTTC	CATSDPRGGGQARFETQYF
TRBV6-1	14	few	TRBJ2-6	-	TGTGCCAGCAGTGAATTTGCTGGGGCCAACGTCCTGACTTTC	CASSEFAGANVLTF
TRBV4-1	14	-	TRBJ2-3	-	TGCGCCGGCAGCCAAGGCTTAGCAGGAGATACGCAGTATTTT	CAGSQGLAGDTQYF
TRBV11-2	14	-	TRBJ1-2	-	TGTGCCAGCAGCATGTCAGGGCCGGGCTATGGCTACACCTTC	CASSMSGPGYGYTF
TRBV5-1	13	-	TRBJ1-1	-	TGCGCCACCAGCTATCCGGGGAACATTGAAGCTTTCTTT	CATSYPGNIEAFF
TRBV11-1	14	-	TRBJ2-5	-	TGTGCCAACAGCCCCGACCGGGCCCTGGAGACCCAGTACTTC	CANSPDRALETQYF
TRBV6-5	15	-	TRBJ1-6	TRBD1	TGTGCCAACAGTACGCCGGGACAGACCCATTCACCCCTCCACTTT	CANSTPGQTHSPLHF
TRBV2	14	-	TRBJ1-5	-	TGTGCCAGCACTCCAGGACTACACACAGATACGCAGCATTTT	CASTPGLHTDTQHF
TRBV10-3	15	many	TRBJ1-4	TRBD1	TGTGCCATCTCCGGGACAGGGGCGGCTAATGAAAAACTGTTTTTT	CAISGTGAANEKLFF
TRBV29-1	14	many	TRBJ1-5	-	TGCAGCGTTGTGGAGGGGGAGACCAATCAGCCCCAGCATTTT	CSVVEGETNQPQHF
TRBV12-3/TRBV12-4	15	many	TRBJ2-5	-	TGTGCCAGCAGCCGGACGGGTCAGGGGGGTGAGACCCAGTACTTC	CASSRTGQGGETQYF
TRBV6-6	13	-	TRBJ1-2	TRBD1	TGTGCCAGCAGTTCCGGGACAGGGGGAGGCTACACATTC	CASSSGTGGGYTF
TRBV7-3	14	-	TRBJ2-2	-	TGTGCCAACAGCCCCCAGATGAACACCGGGGAGCTGTTTTTT	CANSPQMNTGELFF
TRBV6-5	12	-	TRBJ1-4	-	TGTGCGATCAGCTCCCCGGGTGAAAAACTGTTTTTT	CAISSPGEKLFF
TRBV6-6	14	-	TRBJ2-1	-	TGTGCCAGCAGCCTTGAAGTTTGGCTTAATGAGCAGTTCTTC	CASSLEVWLNEQFF
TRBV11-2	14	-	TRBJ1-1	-	TGTGCCAGCAGCTTCAGGTTATCGAACACTGAAGCTTTCTTT	CASSFRLSNTEAFF
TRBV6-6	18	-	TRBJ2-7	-	TGTGCCAGCAGCCCCTGGGGTGGTGGCAGTCGGTCAGGGTACGAGCAGTACTTC	CASSPWGGGSRSGYEQYF
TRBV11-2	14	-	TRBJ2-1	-	TGTGCCAGCAACTTAGAGGGCACTACAGGTGAGCAGTGCTTC	CASNLEGTTGEQCF
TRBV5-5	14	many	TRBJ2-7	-	TGTGCCAGCAGCTTGGGAAGGGGATTCTACGAGCAGTACTTC	CASSLGRGFYEQYF
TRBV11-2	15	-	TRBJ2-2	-	TGTACCAGCGGCTTAGGCTTGGTGAACACCGTGGAGCTGTTTTTT	CTSGLGLVNTVELFF
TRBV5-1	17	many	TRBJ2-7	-	TGCGCCAGCAGCTCCCACTTACAGGGACTTGCCCGGTACGAGCAGTACTTC	CASSSHLQGLARYEQYF
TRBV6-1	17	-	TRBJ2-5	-	TGTGCCAGCAGTGAAGGCCGCGGGGGCCGACGACAAGAGACCCAGTACTTC	CASSEGRGGRRQETQYF
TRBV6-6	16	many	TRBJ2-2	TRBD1	TGTGCCAGCAAACCCAGGGGGACAGTCAACACCGGGGAGCTGTTTTTT	CASKPRGTVNTGELFF
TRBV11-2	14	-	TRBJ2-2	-	TGTGCCATCAGCTTCCCGGGGAGTACAGGGGAGCTGTTTTTT	CAISFPGSTGELFF
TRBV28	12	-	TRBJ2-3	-	TGTGCCAGCAGCCCCGCTCCAGATACGCAGTATTTT	CASSPAPDTQYF
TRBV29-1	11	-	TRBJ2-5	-	TGCAGTGGGGCTAGCGCCGAGATCCAGTACTTC	CSGASAEIQYF
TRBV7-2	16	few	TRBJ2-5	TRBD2	TGTGCCAGCAGCTCCGGGACTAGCGGCTTTGGGGAGACCCAGTACTTC	CASSSGTSGFGETQYF